This T cell receptor beta chain is drawn from a study of OX40 agonist ivuxolimab in advanced cancers. The repertoire was sequenced with immunoSEQ multiplex PCR; TCRdb's copy has only in-frame clones and lacks some. The table has tens of thousands of clones, roughly 82% seen once. Per germline, CDR1 LNHDA and CDR2 SQIVND (reference sequence). CDR3 length: 12 amino acids. With 6 bases removed from V and 2 bases from J, the gap between germline ends came to 7 bases. The rearrangement uses TRBV19 and TRBJ2-5; possibly TRBD2 for D (5 bases). The sample consisted of CD4+ or CD8+ T cells sorted from blood, taken in a trial of the OX40 agonist ivuxolimab. The source is an adult with an advanced solid tumor such as melanoma, head and neck, liver or kidney cancer. The CDR3 DNA is TGTGCCAGTAGAGAGGGACAAGAGACCCAGTACTTC. This gives the protein CASREGQETQYF.